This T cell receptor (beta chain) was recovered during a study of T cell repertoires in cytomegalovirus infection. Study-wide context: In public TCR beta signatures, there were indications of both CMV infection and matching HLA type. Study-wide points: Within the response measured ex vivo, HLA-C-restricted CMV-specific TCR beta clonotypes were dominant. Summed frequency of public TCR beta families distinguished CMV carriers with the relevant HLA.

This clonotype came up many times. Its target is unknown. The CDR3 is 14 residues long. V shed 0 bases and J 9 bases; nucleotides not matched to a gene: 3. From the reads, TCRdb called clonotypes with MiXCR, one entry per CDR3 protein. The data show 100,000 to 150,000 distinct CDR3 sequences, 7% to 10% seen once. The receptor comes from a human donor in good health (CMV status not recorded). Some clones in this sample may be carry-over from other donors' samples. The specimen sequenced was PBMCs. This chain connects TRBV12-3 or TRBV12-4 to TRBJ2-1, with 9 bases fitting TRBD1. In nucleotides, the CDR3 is TGTGCCAGCAGTTTAGCGAAACAGGGGGCTGAGCAGTTCTTC. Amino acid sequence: CASSLAKQGAEQFF.